This TCR beta chain originates from a study of CXCR3-negative and CXCR3-positive naive CD8 T cells. The study's findings and limits: Greater hydrophobicity was found in TRB CDR3s of CXCR3-positive naive cells than of CXCR3-negative naive cells.

On this clonotype: What it recognizes is unknown.

The CDR3 is 14 residues long. The germline V gene encodes CDR1 SGHVS and CDR2 FQNEAQ. The authors made the TRB cDNA libraries by 5' RACE using UMI labels. TCRdb re-called the 5' RACE reads; one entry per CDR3 protein, DNA not given. Its listing shows over 150,000 distinct CDR3 sequences. This chain connects TRBV7-8 to TRBJ2-7. The sequencing sample was made of naive CXCR3+ CD8+ T cells from blood. Subset given: CD45RO-CCR7+CD27+CD95- naive CD8+ T cells expressing CXCR3 (TNR3+). The clonotype comes from a human donor in good health. Some clones in this sample may be carry-over from other donors' samples. The CDR3 loop reads CASRVGGYSGEQYF. The variable domain in full, completed from reference TRBV7-8 and TRBJ2-7, reads GAGVSQSPRYKVAKRGQDVALRCDPISGHVSLFWYQQALGQGPEFLTYFQNEAQLDKSGLPSDRFFAERPEGSVSTLKIQRTQQEDSAVYLCASRVGGYSGEQYFGPGTRLTVT.